This TCR beta chain came from a study of Ad26.COV2.S vaccination and SARS-CoV-2 variants. About the study: Donor was one of the participants in the Ad26.COV2.S arm of the COV1001 trial.

The treatment was: approximately 18 received Ad26.COV2.S at low or high dose, single or two shots; roughly five received placebo; per-sample allocation not given. The samples were gathered on day 63 after the first injection of vaccine or placebo. Adults aged 18-55 years in Boston included the donor. Libraries were prepared by immunoSEQ multiplex PCR; TCRdb keeps only in-frame clonotypes and omits some of them. The data hold around 310,000 clones, with 90% observed a single time. There are 14 residues in the CDR3. V was pared by 5 bases and J by 7 bases, with 14 bases between. Germline V gene data show CDR1 as MNHEY and CDR2 as SVGAGI.

This clonotype originated in a person aged 18-60 years who received the Ad26.COV2.S COVID-19 vaccine or a placebo. The chain joins TRBV6-5 to TRBJ1-4, with D possibly TRBD1 on 5 matching bases. The material was peripheral blood, obtained in a trial of Ad26.COV2.S vaccine versus placebo. CDR3 bases: TGTGCCAGCAGTCCCCTCAGGGAAGGTGAAAAACTGTTTTTT. Protein product: CASSPLREGEKLFF.